This T cell receptor (beta chain) was found in a study of T cell responses to AZD1222 COVID-19 vaccine. General study results and limits: Researchers report vaccine-associated CD4 TCRs spanning spike, with dominance at 160-218 and 743-854.

Second-dose recipients at about 4 or about 12 weeks were treated as one pooled group. Germline values: CDR1 SGDLS, CDR2 YYNGEE. Trimming removed 2 bases from V and 8 bases from J, with 14 bases in between. This CDR3 is built from 14 residues. Worth noting for this clone: What it recognizes is unknown.

Repertoires were generated with immunoSEQ multiplex PCR, while TCRdb's copy carries only in-frame clones and drops some. The table lists about 110,000 clones, 87% of them singletons. The chain uses TRBV9 and TRBJ2-1; D assignment may be TRBD1 or TRBD2 (5 bases each). Sequencing was performed on peripheral blood, taken 28 days after the second AZD1222 dose. This clonotype was obtained from an adult who received the AZD1222 COVID-19 vaccine. The CDR3 DNA reads as TGTGCCAGCAGCGTTGGGACCATTTCGCATGAGCAGTTCTTC. Translated: CASSVGTISHEQFF.